This is a list of T cell receptor beta chains from one sample in a study of T cell responses to AZD1222 COVID-19 vaccine. Some clones are missing from TCRdb's copy, which holds only in-frame ones; the method was immunoSEQ multiplex PCR. The sample records around 120,000 clones, approximately 86% being singletons. The sequences come from peripheral blood, collected on day 0 of AZD1222 vaccination. These receptors all stem from an adult in good health. Each CDR3 is given with its conserved first and last residue. A D gene is named only where the DNA matches it firmly. For some rows the clone size is stated as once, few or many, or as a class when expanded; others skip it.

clone size | J gene | V gene | D gene | CDR3 protein | CDR3 DNA
- | TRBJ1-3 | TRBV3-1/TRBV3-2 | - | CASSRQGNSGNTIYF | TGTGCCAGCAGCCGGCAGGGGAATAGTGGAAACACCATATATTTT
- | TRBJ2-5 | TRBV23-1 | TRBD1 | CASSQSGTGLQETQYF | TGCGCCAGCAGTCAGTCCGGGACAGGTCTCCAAGAGACCCAGTACTTC
- | TRBJ1-2 | TRBV3-1/TRBV3-2 | TRBD1 | CASSPTGWNYGYTF | TGTGCCAGCAGCCCGACAGGGTGGAACTATGGCTACACCTTC
- | TRBJ2-7 | TRBV20-1 | - | CSASLAAYEQYF | TGCAGTGCTAGTTTAGCTGCCTACGAGCAGTACTTC
- | TRBJ2-5 | TRBV11-2 | TRBD2 | CASSLDASGRWETQYF | TGTGCCAGCAGCTTAGATGCTAGCGGGAGATGGGAGACCCAGTACTTC
- | TRBJ1-1 | TRBV7-2 | - | CASSPRWGNTEAFF | TGTGCCAGCAGCCCTCGGTGGGGAAACACTGAAGCTTTCTTT
few | TRBJ2-7 | TRBV2 | TRBD2 | CASRGRESSYEQYF | TGTGCCAGCAGGGGGAGGGAATCTTCCTACGAGCAGTACTTC
- | TRBJ1-2 | TRBV5-1 | TRBD1 | CASSLGTGDPYGYTF | TGCGCCAGCAGCTTGGGGACAGGGGATCCCTATGGCTACACCTTC
- | TRBJ1-2 | TRBV6-1 | - | CASSEGADYGYTF | TGTGCCAGCAGTGAGGGGGCGGACTATGGCTACACCTTC
- | TRBJ1-6 | TRBV30 | TRBD1 | CAWTAGQAGRVDNSPLHF | TGTGCCTGGACCGCCGGACAGGCCGGGAGAGTAGATAATTCACCCCTCCACTTT
- | TRBJ2-7 | TRBV15 | - | CATSRGDTRGYEQYF | TGTGCCACCAGCAGGGGGGACACCCGAGGATACGAGCAGTACTTC
- | TRBJ1-4 | TRBV5-4 | - | CASSLGGLNEKLFF | TGTGCCAGCAGCTTGGGGGGTCTTAATGAAAAACTGTTTTTT
- | TRBJ1-4 | TRBV2 | - | CASSEDIRKLFF | TGTGCCAGCAGTGAAGACATCCGAAAACTGTTTTTT
- | TRBJ2-7 | TRBV5-3 | - | CARSCYLGADEQYF | TGTGCCAGAAGCTGTTACCTAGGCGCGGACGAGCAGTACTTC
- | TRBJ2-7 | TRBV28 | - | CASSFEDSSREQYF | TGTGCCAGCAGTTTTGAGGACTCTTCCCGCGAGCAGTACTTC
- | TRBJ2-1 | TRBV5-4 | TRBD1 | CASSGRDRSYNEQFF | TGTGCCAGCAGTGGCCGGGACAGGTCCTACAATGAGCAGTTCTTC
once | TRBJ2-6 | TRBV18 | - | CASSPSLQSSGANVLTF | TGTGCCAGCTCACCCTCTTTACAGAGCTCTGGGGCCAACGTCCTGACTTTC
- | TRBJ2-7 | TRBV27 | TRBD1 | CASSSRGPSTYEQYF | TGTGCCAGCAGTTCCAGGGGGCCATCTACCTACGAGCAGTACTTC
few | TRBJ2-1 | TRBV30 | - | CAWSGISTGTIYNEQFF | TGTGCCTGGAGTGGTATCTCCACCGGGACGATCTACAATGAGCAGTTCTTC
- | TRBJ2-1 | TRBV5-1 | - | CASSRDFSSYNEQFF | TGCGCCAGCAGCAGGGACTTTAGCTCCTACAATGAGCAGTTCTTC
- | TRBJ1-4 | TRBV7-6 | TRBD1 | CASSLNDRGGATNEKLFF | TGTGCCAGCAGCCTGAACGACAGGGGCGGTGCAACTAATGAAAAACTGTTTTTT
- | TRBJ1-2 | TRBV6-1 | - | CASSETGTYYGYTF | TGTGCCAGCAGTGAGACCGGGACATACTATGGCTACACCTTC
- | TRBJ1-2 | TRBV15 | - | CATSNVNYGYTF | TGTGCCACCAGCAACGTTAACTATGGCTACACCTTC
- | TRBJ2-1 | TRBV30 | - | CAWTRDAYNEQFF | TGTGCCTGGACTCGGGACGCCTACAATGAGCAGTTCTTC
- | TRBJ1-2 | TRBV7-3 | TRBD1 | CASSLTTGAHYGYTF | TGTGCCAGCAGCTTAACGACAGGGGCTCACTATGGCTACACCTTC
- | TRBJ1-1 | TRBV12-3/TRBV12-4 | - | CASSLREGTEAFF | TGTGCCAGCAGTTTAAGGGAGGGTACTGAAGCTTTCTTT
- | TRBJ2-1 | TRBV18 | - | CASSASGSSYNEQFF | TGTGCCAGCTCAGCTTCGGGGAGCTCCTACAATGAGCAGTTCTTC
once | TRBJ2-1 | TRBV3-1/TRBV3-2 | TRBD1 | CASSKTPGTGPFNEQFF | TGTGCCAGCAGCAAGACGCCTGGGACAGGGCCCTTCAATGAGCAGTTCTTC